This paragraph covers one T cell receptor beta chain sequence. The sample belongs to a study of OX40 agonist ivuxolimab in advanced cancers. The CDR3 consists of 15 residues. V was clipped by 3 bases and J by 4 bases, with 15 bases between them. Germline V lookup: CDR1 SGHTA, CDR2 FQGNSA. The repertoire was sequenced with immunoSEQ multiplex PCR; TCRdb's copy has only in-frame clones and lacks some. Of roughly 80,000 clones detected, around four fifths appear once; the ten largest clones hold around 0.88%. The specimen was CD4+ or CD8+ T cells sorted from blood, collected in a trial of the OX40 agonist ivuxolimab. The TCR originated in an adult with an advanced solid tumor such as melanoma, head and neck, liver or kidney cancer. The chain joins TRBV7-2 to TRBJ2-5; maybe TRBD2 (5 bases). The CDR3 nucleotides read TGTGCCAGCAGCTTCCTGCGGAGGCTAGGAGAGACCCAGTACTTC. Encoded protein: CASSFLRRLGETQYF.